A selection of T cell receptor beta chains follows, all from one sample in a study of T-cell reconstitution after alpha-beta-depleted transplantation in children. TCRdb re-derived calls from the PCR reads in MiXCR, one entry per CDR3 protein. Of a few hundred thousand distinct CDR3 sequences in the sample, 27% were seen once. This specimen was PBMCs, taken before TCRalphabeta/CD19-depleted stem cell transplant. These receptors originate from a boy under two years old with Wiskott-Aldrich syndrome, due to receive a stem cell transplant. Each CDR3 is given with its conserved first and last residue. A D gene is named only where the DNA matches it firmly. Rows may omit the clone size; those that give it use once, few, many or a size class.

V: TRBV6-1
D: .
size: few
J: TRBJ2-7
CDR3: CASSGRGEVGDEQYF
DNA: TGTGCCAGCAGTGGAAGGGGGGAGGTGGGAGACGAGCAGTACTTC

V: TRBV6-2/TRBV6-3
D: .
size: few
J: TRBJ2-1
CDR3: CASSPPHIEQFF
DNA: TGTGCCAGCAGCCCTCCCCACATTGAGCAGTTCTTC

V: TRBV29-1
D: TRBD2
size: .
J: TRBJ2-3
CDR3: CSVVGVAGRSTDTQYF
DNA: TGCAGCGTTGTGGGGGTAGCGGGACGTAGCACAGATACGCAGTATTTT

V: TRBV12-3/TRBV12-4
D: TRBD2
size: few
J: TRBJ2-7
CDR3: CASSLRREGRGEQYF
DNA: TGTGCCAGCAGTTTAAGGCGGGAGGGCCGGGGCGAGCAGTACTTC

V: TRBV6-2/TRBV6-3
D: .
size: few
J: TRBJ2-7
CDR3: CASKPQTGRPTYEQYF
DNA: TGTGCCAGCAAACCTCAGACAGGGAGGCCGACCTACGAGCAGTACTTC

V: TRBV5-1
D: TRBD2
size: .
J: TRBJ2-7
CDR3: CASSLVPSGQTYEQYF
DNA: TGCGCCAGCAGCTTGGTTCCTAGCGGGCAAACCTACGAGCAGTACTTC

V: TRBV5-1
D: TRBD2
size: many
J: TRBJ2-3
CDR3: CASSLRTSGPTDTQYF
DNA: TGCGCCAGCAGCCTACGGACTAGCGGACCCACAGATACGCAGTATTTT

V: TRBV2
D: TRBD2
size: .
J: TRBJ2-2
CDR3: CASSLSGRADTGELFF
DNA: TGTGCCAGCAGTCTTAGCGGGAGGGCCGACACCGGGGAGCTGTTTTTT

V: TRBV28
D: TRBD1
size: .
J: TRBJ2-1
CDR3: CASSFVTGGGSEQFF
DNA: TGTGCCAGCAGTTTCGTGACAGGGGGAGGGAGTGAGCAGTTCTTC

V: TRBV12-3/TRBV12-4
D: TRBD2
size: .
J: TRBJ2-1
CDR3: CASSPGLAIGEQFF
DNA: TGTGCCAGCAGCCCGGGACTAGCGATTGGAGAGCAGTTCTTC

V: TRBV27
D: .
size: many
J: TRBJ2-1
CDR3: CASSFGWYNEQFF
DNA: TGTGCCAGCAGTTTCGGTTGGTACAATGAGCAGTTCTTC

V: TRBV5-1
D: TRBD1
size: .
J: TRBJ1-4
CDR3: CASSLAGTGLGKLFF
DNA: TGCGCCAGCAGCTTGGCCGGGACAGGGTTAGGAAAACTGTTTTTT

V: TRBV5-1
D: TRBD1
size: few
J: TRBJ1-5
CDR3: CASSPTGTGGRQPQHF
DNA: TGCGCCAGCAGCCCCACCGGGACAGGGGGCCGTCAGCCCCAGCATTTT

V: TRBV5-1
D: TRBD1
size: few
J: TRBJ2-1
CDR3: CASSPGQGGNEQFF
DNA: TGCGCCAGCAGCCCCGGACAGGGTGGGAATGAGCAGTTCTTC

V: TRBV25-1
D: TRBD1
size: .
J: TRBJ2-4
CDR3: CASSESRTGAKNIQYF
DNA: TGTGCCAGCAGTGAATCCCGGACAGGAGCCAAAAACATTCAGTACTTC

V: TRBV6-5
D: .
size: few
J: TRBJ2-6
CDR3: CASSYSVQTGANVLTF
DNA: TGTGCCAGCAGTTACTCGGTCCAGACTGGGGCCAACGTCCTGACTTTC

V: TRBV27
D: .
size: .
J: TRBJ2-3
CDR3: CASTYGDTQYF
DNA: TGTGCCAGCACTTACGGGGATACGCAGTATTTT

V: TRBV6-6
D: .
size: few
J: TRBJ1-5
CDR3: CASSVVPNQPQHF
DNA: TGTGCCAGCAGTGTGGTTCCCAATCAGCCCCAGCATTTT

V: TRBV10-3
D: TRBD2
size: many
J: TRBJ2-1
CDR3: CAISEGTSNEQFF
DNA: TGTGCCATCAGCGAGGGGACTAGCAATGAGCAGTTCTTC

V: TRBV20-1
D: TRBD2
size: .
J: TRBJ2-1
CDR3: CSAREPSGRGDEQFF
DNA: TGCAGTGCTAGAGAGCCTAGCGGGAGAGGCGATGAGCAGTTCTTC

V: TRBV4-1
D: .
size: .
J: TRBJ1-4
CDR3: CASSQRGEKLFF
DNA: TGCGCCAGCAGCCAGAGGGGTGAAAAACTGTTTTTT

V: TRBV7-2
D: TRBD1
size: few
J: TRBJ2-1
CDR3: CASSLLGQGLDEQFF
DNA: TGTGCCAGCAGCTTACTGGGACAGGGTTTAGATGAGCAGTTCTTC

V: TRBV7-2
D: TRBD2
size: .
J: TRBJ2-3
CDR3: CASSEPGLGRDTQYF
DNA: TGTGCCAGCAGCGAACCGGGACTAGGGAGAGATACGCAGTATTTT

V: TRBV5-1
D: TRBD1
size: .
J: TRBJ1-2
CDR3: CASSAGQGANGYTF
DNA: TGCGCCAGCAGCGCCGGACAGGGGGCGAATGGCTACACCTTC

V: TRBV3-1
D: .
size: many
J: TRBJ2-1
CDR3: CASSQRGEGMQFF
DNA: TGTGCCAGCAGCCAACGTGGCGAAGGGATGCAGTTCTTC

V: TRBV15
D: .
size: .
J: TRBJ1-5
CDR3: CATSRDERDSWAPRGQPQHF
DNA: TGTGCCACCAGCAGAGATGAGAGGGACTCCTGGGCCCCTCGGGGTCAGCCCCAGCATTTT

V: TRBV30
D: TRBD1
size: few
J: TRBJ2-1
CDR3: CAWSGGTDNEQFF
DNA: TGTGCCTGGAGTGGGGGGACAGACAATGAGCAGTTCTTC

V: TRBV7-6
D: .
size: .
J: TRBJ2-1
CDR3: CASSLLGVSYNEQFF
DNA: TGTGCCAGCAGCTTGTTGGGCGTATCCTACAATGAGCAGTTCTTC

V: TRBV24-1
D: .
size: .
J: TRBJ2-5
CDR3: CATSDFVGGPETQYF
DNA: TGTGCCACCAGTGATTTCGTCGGGGGTCCGGAGACCCAGTACTTC

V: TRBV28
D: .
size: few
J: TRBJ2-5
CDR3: CASSLENRVQETQYF
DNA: TGTGCCAGCAGTTTGGAGAACCGGGTACAAGAGACCCAGTACTTC

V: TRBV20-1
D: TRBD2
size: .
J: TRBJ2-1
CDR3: CSARDPAGGYNEQFF
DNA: TGCAGTGCTAGAGATCCTGCGGGAGGCTACAATGAGCAGTTCTTC

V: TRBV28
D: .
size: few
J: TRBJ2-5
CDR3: CASTPQGTAQTQYF
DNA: TGTGCCAGCACTCCACAGGGAACCGCCCAGACCCAGTACTTC

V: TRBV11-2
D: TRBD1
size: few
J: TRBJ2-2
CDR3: CASSSDRANTGELFF
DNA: TGTGCCAGCAGCTCCGACAGGGCAAACACCGGGGAGCTGTTTTTT

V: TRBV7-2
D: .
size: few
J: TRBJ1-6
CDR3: CASSLGVLLSPLHF
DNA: TGTGCCAGCAGCCTAGGGGTGTTACTTTCACCCCTCCACTTT

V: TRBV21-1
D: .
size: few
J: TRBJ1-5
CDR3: CASSKLRQGHQPQHF
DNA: TGTGCCAGCAGCAAACTCCGGCAGGGCCATCAGCCCCAGCATTTT

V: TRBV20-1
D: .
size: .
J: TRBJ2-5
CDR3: CSASRTVETQYF
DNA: TGCAGTGCTTCTCGAACCGTGGAGACCCAGTACTTC

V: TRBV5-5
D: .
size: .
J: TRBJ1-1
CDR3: CASSVGTVINTEAFF
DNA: TGTGCCAGCAGTGTGGGTACAGTCATCAACACTGAAGCTTTCTTT

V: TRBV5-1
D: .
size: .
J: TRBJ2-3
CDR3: CASRSGGNTDTQYF
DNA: TGCGCCAGCAGATCCGGGGGAAACACAGATACGCAGTATTTT

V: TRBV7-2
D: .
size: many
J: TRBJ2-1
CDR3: CASSLGDGSYNEQFF
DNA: TGTGCCAGCAGCTTGGGGGACGGCTCCTACAATGAGCAGTTCTTC

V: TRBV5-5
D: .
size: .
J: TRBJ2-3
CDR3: CASSLVSAEPTDTQYF
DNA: TGTGCCAGCAGCTTGGTATCGGCGGAACCCACAGATACGCAGTATTTT

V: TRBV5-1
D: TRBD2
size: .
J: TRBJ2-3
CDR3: CASNNLGLRTDTQYF
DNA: TGCGCCAGCAACAACTTGGGACTACGGACAGATACGCAGTATTTT

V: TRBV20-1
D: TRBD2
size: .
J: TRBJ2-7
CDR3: CSARVFLAGGPHEQYF
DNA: TGCAGTGCTAGAGTATTCCTAGCGGGAGGGCCCCACGAGCAGTACTTC

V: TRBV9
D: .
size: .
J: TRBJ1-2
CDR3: CASTLDQIPFNYGYTF
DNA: TGTGCCAGCACGCTGGACCAGATTCCCTTTAACTATGGCTACACCTTC

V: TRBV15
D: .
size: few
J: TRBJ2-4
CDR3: CATSRLRNIQYF
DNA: TGTGCCACCAGCAGGTTAAGAAACATTCAGTACTTC

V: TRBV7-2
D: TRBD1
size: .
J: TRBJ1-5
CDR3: CASSSQGALQPQHF
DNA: TGTGCCAGCAGCTCACAGGGGGCGCTTCAGCCCCAGCATTTT

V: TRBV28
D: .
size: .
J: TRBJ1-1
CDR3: CAADGNTEAFF
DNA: TGTGCCGCCGACGGGAACACTGAAGCTTTCTTT

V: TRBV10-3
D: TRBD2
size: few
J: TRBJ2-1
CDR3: CAISGGLAGGSSYNEQFF
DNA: TGTGCCATCAGTGGGGGACTAGCGGGAGGGAGCTCCTACAATGAGCAGTTCTTC

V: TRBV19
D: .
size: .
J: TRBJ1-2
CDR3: CASSIDRRDGYTF
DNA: TGTGCCAGTAGTATAGATCGGAGGGATGGCTACACCTTC

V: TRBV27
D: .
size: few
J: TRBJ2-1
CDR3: CASSSSGQVNPEQFF
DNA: TGTGCCAGCAGTTCAAGTGGGCAGGTCAATCCTGAGCAGTTCTTC

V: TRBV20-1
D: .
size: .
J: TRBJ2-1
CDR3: CSAPGLGGTYNEQFF
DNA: TGCAGTGCCCCCGGACTAGGGGGGACCTACAATGAGCAGTTCTTC

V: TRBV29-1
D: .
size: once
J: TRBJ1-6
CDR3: CSVEEGGALHF
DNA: TGCAGCGTTGAAGAAGGAGGGGCCCTCCACTTT

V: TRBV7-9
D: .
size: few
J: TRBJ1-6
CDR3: CASSQRAPENSPLHF
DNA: TGTGCCAGCAGCCAAAGGGCCCCCGAAAATTCACCCCTCCACTTT

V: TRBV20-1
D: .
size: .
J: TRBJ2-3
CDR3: CSASEGTYGTDTQYF
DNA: TGCAGTGCCTCCGAGGGGACCTATGGCACAGATACGCAGTATTTT

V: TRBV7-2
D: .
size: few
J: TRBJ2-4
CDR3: CASSSGLAKNIQYF
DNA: TGCGCCAGCAGCTCCGGCTTAGCCAAAAACATTCAGTACTTC

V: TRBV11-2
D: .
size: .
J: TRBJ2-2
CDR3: CASSLVLQGGTGELFF
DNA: TGTGCCAGCAGCTTAGTCCTCCAGGGGGGCACCGGGGAGCTGTTTTTT

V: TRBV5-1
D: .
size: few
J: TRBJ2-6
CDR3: CASSLDARGRGANVLTF
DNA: TGCGCCAGCAGCTTGGATGCCCGGGGCAGGGGGGCCAACGTCCTGACTTTC

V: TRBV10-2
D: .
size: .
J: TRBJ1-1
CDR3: CASSESGNTEAFF
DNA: TGCGCCAGCAGTGAGTCGGGGAACACTGAAGCTTTCTTT

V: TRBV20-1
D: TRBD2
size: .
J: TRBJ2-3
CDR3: CSNRLAGPTDTQYF
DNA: TGCAGTAACAGACTAGCGGGACCCACAGATACGCAGTATTTT